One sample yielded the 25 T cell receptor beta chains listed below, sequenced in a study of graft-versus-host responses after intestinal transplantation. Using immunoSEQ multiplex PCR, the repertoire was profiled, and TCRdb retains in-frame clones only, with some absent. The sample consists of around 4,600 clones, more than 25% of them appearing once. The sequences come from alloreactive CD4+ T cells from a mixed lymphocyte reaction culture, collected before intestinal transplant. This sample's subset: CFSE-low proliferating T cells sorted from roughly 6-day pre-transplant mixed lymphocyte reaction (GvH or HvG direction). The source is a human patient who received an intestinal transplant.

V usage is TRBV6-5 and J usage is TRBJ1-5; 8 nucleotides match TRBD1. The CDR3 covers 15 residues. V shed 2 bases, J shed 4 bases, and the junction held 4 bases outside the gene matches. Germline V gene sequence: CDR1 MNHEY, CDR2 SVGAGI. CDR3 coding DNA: TGTGCCAGCAGTTACAAAACAGGGGGTAATCAGCCCCAGCATTTT. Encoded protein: CASSYKTGGNQPQHF.

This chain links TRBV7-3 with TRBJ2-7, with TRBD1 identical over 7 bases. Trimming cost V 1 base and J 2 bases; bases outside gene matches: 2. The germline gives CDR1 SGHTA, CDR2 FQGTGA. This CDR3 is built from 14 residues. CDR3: CASSLNRGPYEQYF. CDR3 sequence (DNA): TGTGCCAGCAGCTTAAACAGGGGCCCCTACGAGCAGTACTTC.

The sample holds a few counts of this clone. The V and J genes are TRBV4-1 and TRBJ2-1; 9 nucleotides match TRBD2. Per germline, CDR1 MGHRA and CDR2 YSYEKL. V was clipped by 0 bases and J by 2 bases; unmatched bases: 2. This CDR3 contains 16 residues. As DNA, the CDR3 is TGCGCCAGCAGCCAAGAAGCGGGGGGACCCTACAATGAGCAGTTCTTC. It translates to CASSQEAGGPYNEQFF.

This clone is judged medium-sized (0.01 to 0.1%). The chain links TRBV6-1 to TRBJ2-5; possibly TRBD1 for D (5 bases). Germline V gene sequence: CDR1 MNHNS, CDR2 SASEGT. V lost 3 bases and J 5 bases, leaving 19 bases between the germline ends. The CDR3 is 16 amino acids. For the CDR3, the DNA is TGTGCCAGCAGTGAGAGGTGGCCCGCGCAGGGCGAGACCCAGTACTTC. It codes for CASSERWPAQGETQYF.

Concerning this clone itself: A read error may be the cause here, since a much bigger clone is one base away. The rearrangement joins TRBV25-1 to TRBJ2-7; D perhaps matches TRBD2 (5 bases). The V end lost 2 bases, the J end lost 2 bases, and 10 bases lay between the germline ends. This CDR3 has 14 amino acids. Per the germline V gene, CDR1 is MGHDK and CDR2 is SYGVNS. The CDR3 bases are TGTGCCAGCAGTGAACGACTGGGAGCCTACGAGCAGTACTTC. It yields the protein CASSERLGAYEQYF.

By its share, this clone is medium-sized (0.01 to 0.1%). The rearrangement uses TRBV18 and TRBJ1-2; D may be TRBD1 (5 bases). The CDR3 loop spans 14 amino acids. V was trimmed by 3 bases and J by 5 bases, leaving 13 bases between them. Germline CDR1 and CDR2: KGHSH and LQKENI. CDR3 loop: CASSPGGWRYGYTF. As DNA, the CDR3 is TGTGCCAGCTCACCCGGGGGGTGGAGATATGGCTACACCTTC.

The CDR3 coding sequence is TGTGCCAGCAGCTTAACGAACCAGGGAGAAGCTTTCTTT. It codes for CASSLTNQGEAFF. V is TRBV11-1 and J is TRBJ1-1; maybe TRBD1 (5 bases). Per germline, CDR1 SGHAT and CDR2 FQDESV (reference sequence). V lost 2 bases, J lost 8 bases, and 12 bases lay in between. The CDR3 has 13 amino acids.

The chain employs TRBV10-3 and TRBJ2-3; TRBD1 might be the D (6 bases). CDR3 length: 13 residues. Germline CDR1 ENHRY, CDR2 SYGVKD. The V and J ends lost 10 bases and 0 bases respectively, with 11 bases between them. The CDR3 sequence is CATFGQSTDTQYF. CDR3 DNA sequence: TGTGCCACCTTCGGACAGAGCACAGATACGCAGTATTTT.

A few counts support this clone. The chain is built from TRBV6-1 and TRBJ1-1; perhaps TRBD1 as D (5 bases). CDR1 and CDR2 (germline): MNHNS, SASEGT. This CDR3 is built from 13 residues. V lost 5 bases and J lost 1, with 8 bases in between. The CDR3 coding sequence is TGTGCCAGCAGTTTAGACAGGAACACTGAAGCTTTCTTT. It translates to CASSLDRNTEAFF.

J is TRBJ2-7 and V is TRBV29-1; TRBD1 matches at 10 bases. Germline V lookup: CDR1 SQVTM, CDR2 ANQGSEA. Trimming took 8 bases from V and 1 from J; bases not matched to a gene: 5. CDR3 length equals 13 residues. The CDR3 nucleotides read TGCAGCATATGGGACAGGGGTTCCTACGAGCAGTACTTC. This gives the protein CSIWDRGSYEQYF.

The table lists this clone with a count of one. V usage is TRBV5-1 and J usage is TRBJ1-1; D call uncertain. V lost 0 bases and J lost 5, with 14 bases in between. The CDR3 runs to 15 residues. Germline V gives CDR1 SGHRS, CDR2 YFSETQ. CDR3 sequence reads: CASSLARSLRTEAFF. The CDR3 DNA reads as TGCGCCAGCAGCTTGGCCCGGTCCCTGAGGACTGAAGCTTTCTTT.

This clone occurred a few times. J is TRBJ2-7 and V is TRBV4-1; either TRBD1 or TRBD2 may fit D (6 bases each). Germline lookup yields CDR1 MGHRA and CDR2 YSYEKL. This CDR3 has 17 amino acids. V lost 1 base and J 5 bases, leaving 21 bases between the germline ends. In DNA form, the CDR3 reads TGCGCCAGCAGCCAAGTGGGGGGCCCAGGGAGGAAAGACGAGCAGTACTTC. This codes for CASSQVGGPGRKDEQYF.

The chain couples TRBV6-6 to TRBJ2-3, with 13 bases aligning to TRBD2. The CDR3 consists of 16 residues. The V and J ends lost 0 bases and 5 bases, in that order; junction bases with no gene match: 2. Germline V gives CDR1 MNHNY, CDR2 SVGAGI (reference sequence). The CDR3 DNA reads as TGTGCCAGCAGTTACTCGGGACTAGCGGGACAAGATACGCAGTATTTT. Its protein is CASSYSGLAGQDTQYF.

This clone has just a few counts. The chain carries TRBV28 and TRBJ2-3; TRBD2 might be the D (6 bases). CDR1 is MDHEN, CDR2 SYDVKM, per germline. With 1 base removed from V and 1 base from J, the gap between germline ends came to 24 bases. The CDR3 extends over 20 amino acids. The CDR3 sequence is CASSLLIISGTGSGTDTQYF. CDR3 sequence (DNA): TGTGCCAGCAGTTTATTAATTATATCGGGGACCGGGAGCGGCACAGATACGCAGTATTTT.

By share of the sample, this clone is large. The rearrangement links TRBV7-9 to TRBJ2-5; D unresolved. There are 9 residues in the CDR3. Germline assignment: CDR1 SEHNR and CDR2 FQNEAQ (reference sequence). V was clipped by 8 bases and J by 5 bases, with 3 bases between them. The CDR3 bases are TGTGCCAGCTGGGAGACCCAGTACTTC. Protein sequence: CASWETQYF.

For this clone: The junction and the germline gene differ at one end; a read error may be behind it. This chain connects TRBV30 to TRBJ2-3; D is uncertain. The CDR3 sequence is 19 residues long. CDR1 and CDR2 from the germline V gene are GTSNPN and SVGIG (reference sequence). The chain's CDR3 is CVWRAKSWLENSRTDTQYF. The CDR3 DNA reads TGTGTCTGGAGAGCCAAGTCATGGCTGGAGAATTCCCGCACAGATACGCAGTATTTT.

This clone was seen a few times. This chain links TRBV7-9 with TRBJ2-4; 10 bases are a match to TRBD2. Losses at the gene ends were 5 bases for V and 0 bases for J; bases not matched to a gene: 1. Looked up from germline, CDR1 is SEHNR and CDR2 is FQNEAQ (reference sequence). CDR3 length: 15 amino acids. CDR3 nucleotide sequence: TGTGCCAGCAGCACTAGCGGGATAGCCAAAAACATTCAGTACTTC. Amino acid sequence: CASSTSGIAKNIQYF.

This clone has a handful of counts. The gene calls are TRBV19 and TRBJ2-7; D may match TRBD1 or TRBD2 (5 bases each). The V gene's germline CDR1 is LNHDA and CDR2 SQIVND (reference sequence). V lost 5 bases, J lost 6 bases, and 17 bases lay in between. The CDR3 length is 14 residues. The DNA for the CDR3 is TGTGCCAGTAGTCCGGGGCTCCCAAACCGCGAGCAGTACTTC. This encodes CASSPGLPNREQYF.

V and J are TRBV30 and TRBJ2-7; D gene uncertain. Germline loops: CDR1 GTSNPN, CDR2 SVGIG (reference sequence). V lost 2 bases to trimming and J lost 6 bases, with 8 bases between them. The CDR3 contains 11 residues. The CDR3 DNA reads TGTGCCTGGAGTTTCTTCGGCGAGCAGTACTTC. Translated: CAWSFFGEQYF.

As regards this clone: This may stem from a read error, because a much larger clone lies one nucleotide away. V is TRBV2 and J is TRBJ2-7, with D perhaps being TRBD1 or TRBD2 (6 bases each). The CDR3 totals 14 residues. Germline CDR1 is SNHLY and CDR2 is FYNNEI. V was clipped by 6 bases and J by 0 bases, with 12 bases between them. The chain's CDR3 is CASRTRGSSYEQYF. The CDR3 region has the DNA TGTGCCAGCAGGACTAGGGGGAGCTCCTACGAGCAGTACTTC.

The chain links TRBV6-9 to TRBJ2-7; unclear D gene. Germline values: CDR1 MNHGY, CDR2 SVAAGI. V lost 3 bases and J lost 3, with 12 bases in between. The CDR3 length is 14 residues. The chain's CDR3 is CASSYSRRYYEQYF. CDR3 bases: TGTGCCAGCAGTTACTCGCGTCGGTACTACGAGCAGTACTTC.

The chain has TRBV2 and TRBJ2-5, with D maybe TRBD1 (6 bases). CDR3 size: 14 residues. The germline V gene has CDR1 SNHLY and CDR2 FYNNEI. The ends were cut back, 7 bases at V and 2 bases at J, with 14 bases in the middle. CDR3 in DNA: TGTGCCAGCAACTTCGACAGGCCGCAAGAGACCCAGTACTTC. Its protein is CASNFDRPQETQYF.

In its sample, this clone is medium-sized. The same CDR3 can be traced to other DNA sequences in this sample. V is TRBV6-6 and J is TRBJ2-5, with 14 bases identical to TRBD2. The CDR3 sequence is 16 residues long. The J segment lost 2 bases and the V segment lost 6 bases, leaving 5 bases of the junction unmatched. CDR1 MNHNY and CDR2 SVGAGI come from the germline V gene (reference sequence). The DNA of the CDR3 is TGTGCCAGCAGCCATGGACTAGCGGGGGGACAAGAGACCCAGTACTTC. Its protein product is CASSHGLAGGQETQYF.

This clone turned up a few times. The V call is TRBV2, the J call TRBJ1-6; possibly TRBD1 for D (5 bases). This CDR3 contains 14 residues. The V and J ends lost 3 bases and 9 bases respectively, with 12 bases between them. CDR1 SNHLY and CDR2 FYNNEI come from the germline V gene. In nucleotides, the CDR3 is TGTGCCAGCAGTGATAGGGGCCACAGTTCACCCCTCCACTTT. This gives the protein CASSDRGHSSPLHF.

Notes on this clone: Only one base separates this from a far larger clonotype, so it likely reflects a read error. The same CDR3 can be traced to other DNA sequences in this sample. Here the CDR3 reads CASSLGQNSPLHF. As DNA, the CDR3 is TGCGCCAGCAGCTTGGGGCAAAATTCACCCCTCCACTTT. V is TRBV5-1 and J is TRBJ1-6; no clear D. Germline CDR1 reads SGHRS; CDR2 reads YFSETQ. Trimming shortened V by 0 bases and J by 7 bases, and 5 bases separated the two germline ends. The CDR3 has 13 amino acids. Variable domain in full (rest from reference TRBV5-1 and TRBJ1-6): KAGVTQTPRYLIKTRGQQVTLSCSPISGHRSVSWYQQTPGQGLQFLFEYFSETQRNKGNFPGRFSGRQFSNSRSEMNVSTLELGDSALYLCASSLGQNSPLHFGNGTRLTVT.